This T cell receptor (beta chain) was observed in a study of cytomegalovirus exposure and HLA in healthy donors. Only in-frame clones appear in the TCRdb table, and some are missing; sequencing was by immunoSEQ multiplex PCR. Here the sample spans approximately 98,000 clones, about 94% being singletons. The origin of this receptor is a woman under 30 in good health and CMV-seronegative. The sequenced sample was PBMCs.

CDR3 sequence (DNA): TGTGCCAGCAGTGAGACTAGGGCGGACTATGGCTACACCTTC. Translating gives CASSETRADYGYTF. J is TRBJ1-2 and V is TRBV2, with D uncertain. V was shortened by 3 bases and J by 3 bases, with 11 bases between the two germline ends. The CDR3 length is 14 residues. CDR1 is SNHLY, CDR2 FYNNEI, per germline. The variable domain in full, completed from reference TRBV2 and TRBJ1-2, reads EPEVTQTPSHQVTQMGQEVILRCVPISNHLYFYWYRQILGQKVEFLVSFYNNEISEKSEIFDDQFSVERPDGSNFTLKIRSTKLEDSAMYFCASSETRADYGYTFGSGTRLTVV.